Sequencing of this T cell receptor (beta chain) was carried out in a study of STAT5B mutations in CD4+ large granular lymphocyte leukemia. Findings and limits, study-wide: Compared with healthy controls (2/35), patient top clones favored TRBV06 (8/27).

The protocol was immunoSEQ multiplex PCR, while the TCRdb copy is restricted to in-frame clones and leaves out a portion. Of some 30,000 clones in the sample, about 78% are singletons; the top ten hold about 2.5%. A word on this clone: Its antigen is unidentified.

This CDR3 is built from 13 residues. Germline CDR1 MNHNY, CDR2 SVGAGI (reference sequence). The V gene end was trimmed by 2 bases and the J gene end by 10 bases; junction bases not matched to a gene: 4. The receptor comes from a human donor in good health. V usage is TRBV6-6 and J usage is TRBJ1-4; 7 bases fit TRBD1. The material sequenced was CD4+ T cells from blood buffy coats. CDR3 DNA: TGTGCCAGCAGTTACGTCCAGGGGGGAAAACTGTTTTTT. It is translated as CASSYVQGGKLFF.